These 32 T cell receptor beta chains were all obtained from the same sample, sequenced in a study of T cell responses to AZD1222 COVID-19 vaccine (dated by TCRdb to the early 2020s). The sample's time point label, in plain terms: about 28 days (+/-7) after the second vaccine dose. Library preparation was by the immunoSEQ multiplex PCR assay. Sourced from immuneACCESS, this table was stored by TCRdb with only in-frame sequences that have V and J called. A share of the clones is absent; for the studies checked, an unresolved V gene accounts for under half, and the remainder has no known explanation. For this sample the table gives approximately 93,000 clones, of which 89% were detected only once. The leading ten clones occupy roughly 5% of the sample. Sequences were derived from peripheral blood, sampled 28 days after the second AZD1222 dose. The receptors derive from an adult who received the AZD1222 COVID-19 vaccine.

This clone was found once. CDR3 DNA sequence: TGTGCCAGCAGCCTGGCACCCCCCAGGGGGGCAGATACGCAGTATTTT. It is translated as CASSLAPPRGADTQYF. This chain joins TRBV5-4 and TRBJ2-3; TRBD1 is a possible D gene (7 bases). The CDR3 contains 16 residues. V lost 4 bases and J 4 bases, leaving 19 bases between the germline ends. CDR1 and CDR2 from the germline V gene are SGHNT and YYREEE (reference sequence).

The chain recombines TRBV19 with TRBJ1-2, with D tentatively TRBD1 (5 bases). Germline-derived CDR1 and CDR2 are LNHDA and SQIVND (reference sequence). V lost 1 base and J 0 bases, leaving 18 bases between the germline ends. This CDR3 contains 18 residues. The DNA for the CDR3 is TGTGCCAGTAGTATAGTCCGGGGCCCCGAGAGGGCTAACTATGGCTACACCTTC. Amino acids: CASSIVRGPERANYGYTF.

This clone appeared once. The same CDR3 also results from other DNA sequences found in this sample. This chain connects TRBV9 to TRBJ1-1; no clear D. The CDR3 consists of 14 residues. Germline-derived CDR1 and CDR2 are SGDLS and YYNGEE. Between the trimmed V and J ends, which lost 0 bases and 0 bases, there was a span of 6 bases. CDR3 sequence: CASSVAAVNTEAFF. DNA for the CDR3: TGTGCCAGCAGCGTAGCTGCGGTGAACACTGAAGCTTTCTTT.

This chain uses TRBV11-3 with TRBJ1-5; 8 bases line up with TRBD1. J gave up 0 bases and V 0 bases, and 7 bases lay outside the gene matches. There are 18 residues in the CDR3. Per the germline V gene, CDR1 is SGHNT and CDR2 is YENEEA. The chain's CDR3 is CASSLEDRVPYSNQPQHF. The CDR3 DNA follows: TGTGCCAGCAGCTTAGAGGACAGGGTACCGTATAGCAATCAGCCCCAGCATTTT.

V and J are TRBV7-9 and TRBJ1-4; 7 bases agree with TRBD1. Germline V gene lookup returns CDR1 SEHNR and CDR2 FQNEAQ (reference sequence). The CDR3 sequence is 14 residues long. The V gene end was trimmed by 3 bases and the J gene end by 5 bases; junction bases not matched to a gene: 3. For the CDR3, the DNA is TGTGCCAGCAGCTTCGGGACAGCGAATGAAAAACTGTTTTTT. Its protein is CASSFGTANEKLFF.

The V call is TRBV10-3, the J call TRBJ2-1, with D possibly matching TRBD2 (6 bases). The V gene's germline CDR1 is ENHRY and CDR2 SYGVKD. CDR3 length: 13 residues. Trimming removed 2 bases at V and 8 bases at J, with 10 bases between. CDR3 amino acids: CAISEGGRDEQFF. The CDR3 nucleotides read TGTGCCATCAGTGAGGGGGGGAGAGATGAGCAGTTCTTC.

This clone was seen more than once but under ten times. This chain connects TRBV28 to TRBJ2-3; D could derive from TRBD1 or TRBD2 (6 bases each). CDR3 size: 15 residues. Germline assignment: CDR1 MDHEN and CDR2 SYDVKM. Trimming stripped 2 bases from V and 4 bases from J, with 13 bases between. The CDR3 region has the DNA TGTGCCAGCAGTTTAAGCCGGGGGCTATCAGATACGCAGTATTTT. Amino acids: CASSLSRGLSDTQYF.

The chain joins TRBV10-1 to TRBJ1-1; no clear D gene. V was pared by 4 bases and J by 0 bases, with 9 bases between. The CDR3 length is 14 residues. Germline V gene sequence: CDR1 WNHNN, CDR2 SYGVQD (reference sequence). The CDR3 loop reads CASSASVMNTEAFF. CDR3 coding DNA: TGCGCCAGCAGTGCCTCAGTTATGAACACTGAAGCTTTCTTT.

V and J are TRBV3-1 (or the pseudogene TRBV3-2) and TRBJ1-5, with 7 nucleotides matching TRBD1. V was pared by 1 base and J by 6 bases, with 15 bases of the junction left unmatched. This CDR3 has 18 amino acids. Germline loops: CDR1 LGHDT, CDR2 YNNKEL (reference sequence). The CDR3 loop is CASSQVERGQDGSQPQHF. DNA for the CDR3: TGTGCCAGCAGCCAAGTTGAGAGGGGGCAGGACGGAAGTCAGCCCCAGCATTTT.

This clone was counted a single time. This sequence joins TRBV27 and TRBJ2-6; the D is unclear. The CDR3 runs 16 residues. In germline, CDR1 is MNHEY, CDR2 SMNVEV (reference sequence). Trimming stripped 2 bases from V and 2 bases from J, with 10 bases between. The CDR3 is CASSLIGRTGANVLTF. The CDR3 DNA reads TGTGCCAGCAGTTTAATAGGTAGGACTGGGGCCAACGTCCTGACTTTC.

The chain has TRBV5-1 and TRBJ2-1, with D hard to call. Per the germline V gene, CDR1 is SGHRS and CDR2 is YFSETQ. The V end lost 7 bases, the J end lost 3 bases, and 20 bases lay between the germline ends. The CDR3 totals 16 residues. CDR3 loop: CASSDPSQAIYNEQFF. The CDR3 region has the DNA TGCGCCAGCTCAGACCCCTCGCAGGCCATCTACAATGAGCAGTTCTTC.

The chain uses TRBV4-1 and TRBJ2-2, with TRBD2 matching over 8 bases. This CDR3 is built from 17 residues. Trimming removed 4 bases from V and 6 bases from J; junction bases left unmatched: 13. Germline CDR1 and CDR2: MGHRA and YSYEKL. In DNA form, the CDR3 reads TGCGCCAGCAGCCCCCAATGGGGACTAGAGGGTTCCGGGGAGCTGTTTTTT. Its translation is CASSPQWGLEGSGELFF.

This clone was seen once. The chain employs TRBV11-3 and TRBJ2-1; D is perhaps TRBD2 (6 bases). CDR1 and CDR2 from the germline V gene are SGHNT and YENEEA. This CDR3 is 14 amino acids long. Deletions cut 0 bases from V and 4 bases from J, with 7 bases between. The CDR3 reads CASSLEGGYNEQFF. The DNA for the CDR3 is TGTGCCAGCAGCTTAGAGGGAGGATACAATGAGCAGTTCTTC.

This clone has just one count. J is TRBJ2-7 and V is TRBV13; D is possibly TRBD1 or TRBD2 (5 bases each). This CDR3 spans 15 amino acids. Germline values: CDR1 PRHDT, CDR2 FYEKMQ (reference sequence). Trimming removed 3 bases at V and 1 base at J, with 13 bases between. CDR3 sequence (DNA): TGTGCCAGCAGCTTTTTACTAGGGGAGTCCTACGAGCAGTACTTC. It yields the protein CASSFLLGESYEQYF.

The chain links TRBV4-1 to TRBJ1-2, with 7 bases identical to TRBD1. Germline V lookup: CDR1 MGHRA, CDR2 YSYEKL. V was pared by 4 bases and J by 2 bases, with 4 bases of the junction left unmatched. This CDR3 contains 14 residues. The CDR3 loop is CASSPGGGNYGYTF. As DNA, the CDR3 is TGCGCCAGCAGCCCAGGGGGTGGCAACTATGGCTACACCTTC.

The V and J genes are TRBV7-9 and TRBJ2-7, with 7 positions matching TRBD2. CDR1 SEHNR and CDR2 FQNEAQ come from the germline V gene (reference sequence). The J segment lost 5 bases and the V segment lost 11 bases, leaving 6 bases of the junction unmatched. CDR3 size: 11 residues. CDR3 DNA: TGTGCCGGGGGGGATGAGGACGAGCAGTACTTC. Translating it yields CAGGDEDEQYF.

The V gene is TRBV6-1, the J gene TRBJ1-5, with TRBD1 as a possible D gene (6 bases). Germline CDR1 and CDR2: MNHNS and SASEGT. CDR3 length equals 15 residues. Trimming took off 1 base at V and 6 bases at J, with 13 bases between the two ends. CDR3: CASSEVAGATQPQHF. The CDR3 DNA follows: TGTGCCAGCAGTGAAGTAGCGGGGGCGACTCAGCCCCAGCATTTT.

Written as DNA, the CDR3 is TGTGCCAGCAGCATGGGACAGGGTCGGGTGTGGAGCTACACCTTC. Translated, it gives CASSMGQGRVWSYTF. The V and J genes are TRBV12-1 and TRBJ1-2; the D call in the table, TRBD1, was not verified against the DNA. TRBV12-1 is annotated as a pseudogene. The CDR3 covers 15 residues.

This clone appeared once. The chain couples TRBV3-1 (or the pseudogene TRBV3-2) to TRBJ1-3; the match to TRBD1 covers 8 bases. CDR3 length: 14 amino acids. The V gene's germline CDR1 is LGHDT and CDR2 YNNKEL (reference sequence). V lost 3 bases and J lost 4; bases outside the gene matches: 2. The CDR3 here is CASSQGQEGNTIYF. As DNA, the CDR3 is TGTGCCAGCAGCCAGGGACAGGAAGGAAACACCATATATTTT.

This clone was observed a handful of times. The V and J genes are TRBV7-2 and TRBJ1-6; D is unclear. V was trimmed by 5 bases and J by 0 bases, leaving 11 bases between them. This CDR3 contains 16 residues. In germline, CDR1 is SGHTA, CDR2 FQGNSA. The CDR3, as DNA: TGTGCCAGCAGCCTCAGTTTGAGCTCCTATAATTCACCCCTCCACTTT. Amino acids: CASSLSLSSYNSPLHF.

The sample holds one count of this clone. This CDR3 is CASSWTENTEAFF. For the CDR3, the DNA is TGTGCCAGCAGTTGGACCGAGAACACTGAAGCTTTCTTT. This chain links TRBV12-3 or TRBV12-4 with TRBJ1-1, with unresolved D. V dropped 4 bases and J dropped 1 base, with 7 bases sitting between them. The CDR3 is 13 amino acids.

J is TRBJ1-4 and V is TRBV9, with D hard to call. Trimming took off 0 bases at V and 2 bases at J, with 20 bases between the two ends. Germline V gives CDR1 SGDLS, CDR2 YYNGEE. The length of the CDR3 is 19 residues. Here the CDR3 DNA reads TGTGCCAGCAGCGTAGCGGGCCCCCGAACCAGCAAGACTAATGAAAAACTGTTTTTT. As protein: CASSVAGPRTSKTNEKLFF. Drawing the rest from reference TRBV9 and TRBJ1-4, the complete variable domain is DSGVTQTPKHLITATGQRVTLRCSPRSGDLSVYWYQQSLDQGLQFLIQYYNGEERAKGNILERFSAQQFPDLHSELNLSSLELGDSALYFCASSVAGPRTSKTNEKLFFGSGTQLSVL.

This clone was seen a few times. CDR3 sequence: CASSVDGRPGGTLHF. The DNA of the CDR3 is TGTGCCAGCAGCGTAGATGGGAGGCCGGGAGGAACCCTCCACTTT. The rearrangement uses TRBV9 and TRBJ1-6; the D is unclear. V lost 0 bases and J lost 14, with 18 bases in between. There are 15 residues in the CDR3. Germline CDR1 reads SGDLS; CDR2 reads YYNGEE.

This chain uses TRBV5-4 with TRBJ1-1; D is undetermined. Germline V lookup: CDR1 SGHNT, CDR2 YYREEE (reference sequence). The V gene lost 0 bases and the J gene lost 1 base, with 7 bases spanning the gap. The length of the CDR3 is 14 residues. CDR3 in DNA: TGTGCCAGCAGCTTGGGTTTTCGGAACACTGAAGCTTTCTTT. Translating gives CASSLGFRNTEAFF. Filled out from reference TRBV5-4 and TRBJ1-1, the complete variable domain reads ETGVTQSPTHLIKTRGQQVTLRCSSQSGHNTVSWYQQALGQGPQFIFQYYREEENGRGNFPPRFSGLQFPNYSSELNVNALELDDSALYLCASSLGFRNTEAFFGQGTRLTVV.

This chain links TRBV12-3 or TRBV12-4 with TRBJ2-7; D not certain. The CDR3 is made up of 11 amino acids. Trimming stripped 6 bases from V and 2 bases from J, with 5 bases between. The DNA of the CDR3 is TGTGCCAGCAGATTGACCTACGAGCAGTACTTC. It codes for CASRLTYEQYF.

This clone was seen a single time. The V call is TRBV5-8, the J call TRBJ1-5, with D perhaps matching TRBD1 (6 bases). Trimming removed 0 bases from V and 7 bases from J, with 11 bases in between. Germline CDR1 and CDR2: SGHTS and YDEGEE. The CDR3 length is 14 residues. The CDR3 loop is CASSLAGGEQPQHF. The DNA of the CDR3 is TGTGCCAGCAGCTTGGCTGGGGGCGAACAGCCCCAGCATTTT.

The V and J genes are TRBV7-3 and TRBJ2-1, with D unclear. Germline V gene data show CDR1 as SGHTA and CDR2 as FQGTGA. The CDR3 is 12 amino acids. The V end was cut by 3 bases, the J end by 5 bases, with 5 bases between. CDR3 residues: CASSFPDNEQFF. CDR3 sequence (DNA): TGTGCCAGCAGCTTCCCCGACAATGAGCAGTTCTTC.

The chain recombines TRBV6-1 with TRBJ2-1, with D perhaps matching TRBD2 (5 bases). The V and J ends lost 3 bases and 8 bases respectively, with 14 bases between them. Germline V gives CDR1 MNHNS, CDR2 SASEGT. CDR3 length: 14 residues. CDR3 protein: CASSEPGSSHEQFF. DNA for the CDR3: TGTGCCAGCAGTGAGCCTGGGAGCTCTCATGAGCAGTTCTTC.

The chain employs TRBV6-5 and TRBJ1-5; TRBD1 might be the D (6 bases). The germline V and J ends were trimmed by 6 bases and 3 bases, with 9 bases remaining between them. The germline V gene encodes CDR1 MNHEY and CDR2 SVGAGI. The CDR3 is 13 amino acids. The CDR3, as DNA: TGTGCCAGCAGCGGACAGTCCAATCAGCCCCAGCATTTT. It specifies CASSGQSNQPQHF.

This clone appeared a single time. The chain links TRBV28 to TRBJ1-5, with a weak D call TRBD1 (5 bases). Germline V lookup: CDR1 MDHEN, CDR2 SYDVKM. The V and J ends lost 6 bases and 6 bases respectively, with 12 bases between them. This CDR3 is 13 amino acids long. In nucleotides, the CDR3 is TGTGCCAGCAGAAGGGTGGGGACTCAGCCCCAGCATTTT. Translated, it gives CASRRVGTQPQHF.

This clone was recorded once. The rearrangement joins TRBV7-9 to TRBJ2-5, with 14 bases fitting TRBD2. The germline gives CDR1 SEHNR, CDR2 FQNEAQ (reference sequence). Trimming at V came to 1 base and at J to 0 bases, leaving 7 bases not matched to a gene. The CDR3 is 19 amino acids. CDR3 bases: TGTGCCAGCAGCTTAGGTGGACTAGCGGGGGGCGCGCACCAAGAGACCCAGTACTTC. This encodes CASSLGGLAGGAHQETQYF.

The chain recombines TRBV5-1 with TRBJ2-7; 9 bases are shared with TRBD2. The germline gives CDR1 SGHRS, CDR2 YFSETQ. V lost 4 bases, J lost 7 bases, and 6 bases stayed unmatched. CDR3 length: 13 amino acids. The CDR3 reads CASSGRLAGEQYF. The CDR3 DNA is TGCGCCAGCAGCGGCCGGCTAGCGGGAGAGCAGTACTTC.